This T cell receptor (beta chain) was sequenced in a study of Graves' ophthalmopathy and Graves' hyperthyroidism. RNA served as the template for amplifying TCR beta CDR3 regions. First-round RT-PCR with HTBI primers preceded a second-round multiplex PCR. TCRdb passed the multiplex PCR reads through MiXCR, listing each CDR3 protein once. This sample has around 1,000,000 distinct CDR3 sequences; less than 45% occur once, and the top ten carry around 10%. V shed 8 bases and J shed 4 bases, with 12 bases lying between them. CDR3 length: 13 residues. Per the germline V gene, CDR1 is WSHSY and CDR2 is SAAADI.

The sequenced sample was peripheral blood or thyroid tissue (not recorded which). The chain recombines TRBV10-2 with TRBJ2-1, with D possibly being TRBD2 (5 bases). This TCR was recovered from an adult man with Graves' hyperthyroidism. CDR3 protein: CASSTRAYNEQFF. CDR3 sequence (DNA): TGCGCCAGCTCTACTAGGGCATACAATGAGCAGTTCTTC.